The 4 T cell receptor beta chains reported below all come from one sample, sequenced in a study of T cell repertoires in cytomegalovirus infection. TCRdb used MiXCR to reprocess the reads, holding one entry per CDR3 protein. The repertoire holds more than 650,000 distinct CDR3 sequences, with about a third as singletons. Sequencing was carried out using PBMCs. Source of these receptors: a human donor in good health (CMV status not recorded). Some clones in this sample may be carry-over from other donors' samples.

V and J are TRBV7-2 and TRBJ1-4, with 8 bases aligning to TRBD1. CDR3 length equals 16 residues. The germline gives CDR1 SGHTA, CDR2 FQGNSA. With V trimmed by 1 base and J by 7 bases, 8 bases remained unmatched. CDR3 sequence: CASSLVQGALSEKLFF. DNA of the CDR3: TGTGCCAGCAGCTTAGTTCAGGGGGCTTTGAGTGAAAAACTGTTTTTT.

The chain has TRBV19 and TRBJ1-4, with no clear D. CDR1 and CDR2 from the germline V gene are LNHDA and SQIVND (reference sequence). The V end lost 4 bases, the J end lost 12 bases, and 18 bases lay between the germline ends. CDR3 length: 14 amino acids. The CDR3 here is CASSTQRIRWELFF. CDR3 in DNA: TGTGCCAGTAGTACGCAGCGAATTCGGTGGGAACTGTTTTTT.

The rearrangement uses TRBV7-2 and TRBJ2-3; 7 positions agree with TRBD2. Germline values: CDR1 SGHTA, CDR2 FQGNSA. This CDR3 comprises 16 residues. Trimming at V came to 2 bases and at J to 0 bases, leaving 5 bases not matched to a gene. The CDR3 region is CASSLRIAGSTDTQYF. The CDR3 coding sequence is TGTGCCAGCAGCTTACGTATAGCGGGTAGCACAGATACGCAGTATTTT.

As DNA, the CDR3 is TGTGCCACCAGTGATTTGCCGGGACAGGGGGCAACAGATACGCAGTATTTT. Translation: CATSDLPGQGATDTQYF. The rearrangement links TRBV24-1 to TRBJ2-3, with 12 bases aligning to TRBD1. The CDR3 extends over 17 amino acids. Per germline, CDR1 KGHDR and CDR2 SFDVKD. The V segment lost 0 bases and the J segment 3 bases; nucleotides outside the gene matches: 3.